Following are 30 T cell receptor beta chains from one sample sequenced in a study of cytomegalovirus exposure and HLA in healthy donors. Sequencing was performed with immunoSEQ multiplex PCR; in TCRdb, only in-frame clones are kept and a portion is missing. Found here are tens of thousands of clones, more than 80% of them singletons; the top ten hold under 6.5%. Sequencing was performed on PBMCs. These receptors came from a woman aged 18-29 years in good health and CMV-seronegative.

This chain uses TRBV29-1 with TRBJ2-1; 14 positions match TRBD2. The CDR3 is made up of 16 amino acids. V gave up 7 bases and J gave up 7 bases; unmatched junction bases: 12. Per germline, CDR1 SQVTM and CDR2 ANQGSEA. Here the CDR3 DNA reads TGCAGCGCGATGACTAGCGGGAGGGCCCGGTCGAATGAGCAGTTCTTC. Translated, it gives CSAMTSGRARSNEQFF.

This rearrangement joins TRBV7-2 to TRBJ2-7; 12 bases are a match to TRBD2. CDR3 size: 18 residues. Germline V lookup: CDR1 SGHTA, CDR2 FQGNSA. Trimming cost V 5 bases and J 5 bases; bases outside gene matches: 16. The CDR3 spells CASSVQLAGGPLRNEQYV. DNA for the CDR3: TGTGCCAGCAGCGTCCAACTAGCGGGAGGCCCCCTTAGGAACGAGCAGTACGTC.

Written as DNA, the CDR3 is TGTGCCAGCCGTCGGACAGGGGTGGTTTTAGAGGACACTGAAGCTTTCTTT. Encoded protein: CASRRTGVVLEDTEAFF. The V call is TRBV28, the J call TRBJ1-1, with 9 bases fitting TRBD1. The V and J ends lost 8 bases and 3 bases, in that order; junction bases with no gene match: 16. Germline CDR1 and CDR2: MDHEN and SYDVKM. The CDR3 is 17 amino acids.

The chain is built from TRBV6-5 and TRBJ2-1; tentative D call: TRBD2 (7 bases). CDR1 is MNHEY and CDR2 is SVGAGI in the germline V gene. The CDR3 totals 14 residues. The V end was cut by 7 bases, the J end by 9 bases, with 19 bases between. The CDR3 is CASTRGRGWSEQFF. In DNA, the CDR3 is TGTGCCAGCACTAGGGGGAGGGGGTGGAGTGAGCAGTTCTTC.

J is TRBJ1-2 and V is TRBV6-6; 8 nucleotides align to TRBD1. Germline V CDR1 and CDR2: MNHNY, SVGAGI (reference sequence). The CDR3 spans 14 residues. V shed 4 bases and J 4 bases; nucleotides not matched to a gene: 5. CDR3 sequence (DNA): TGTGCCAGCAGTTGGCAGGGGGCCGGCTATGGCTACACCTTC. Translating gives CASSWQGAGYGYTF.

The chain couples TRBV7-9 to TRBJ2-1; D call uncertain. Germline V gives CDR1 SEHNR, CDR2 FQNEAQ (reference sequence). V was cut by 2 bases and J by 8 bases, with 4 bases left in between. CDR3 length: 11 amino acids. CDR3 sequence (DNA): TGTGCCAGCAGCTTACAATATGAGCAGTTCTTC. This codes for CASSLQYEQFF.

This clone was seen more than once but under ten times. The chain links TRBV2 to TRBJ1-2; a possible D gene is TRBD1 (6 bases). Germline values: CDR1 SNHLY, CDR2 FYNNEI. The CDR3 is 13 amino acids. V lost 3 bases, J lost 9 bases, and 14 bases lay in between. This chain's CDR3 is CASSDPGAMSYTF. CDR3 nucleotides: TGTGCCAGCAGTGATCCAGGGGCAATGAGCTACACCTTC.

V and J are TRBV9 and TRBJ2-1, with 11 positions matching TRBD2. Looked up from germline, CDR1 is SGDLS and CDR2 is YYNGEE. V was pared by 4 bases and J by 8 bases, with 8 bases of the junction left unmatched. The CDR3 contains 15 residues. The CDR3: CASSPYSGRGDEQFF. The CDR3 DNA is TGTGCCAGCAGCCCCTATAGCGGGAGGGGGGATGAGCAGTTCTTC.

V is TRBV2 and J is TRBJ2-1; D might be TRBD2 (7 bases). Per germline, CDR1 SNHLY and CDR2 FYNNEI. V lost 0 bases, J lost 13 bases, and 16 bases lay in between. This CDR3 is 14 amino acids long. The CDR3 DNA reads TGTGCCAGCAGTGAAGCGGCTTTTAGGGGGGGACAGTTCTTC. The encoded protein is CASSEAAFRGGQFF.

This rearrangement joins TRBV5-1 to TRBJ2-1; D is uncertain. This CDR3 comprises 13 residues. Germline lookup yields CDR1 SGHRS and CDR2 YFSETQ. Trimming stripped 9 bases from V and 8 bases from J, with 18 bases between. CDR3 protein: CATRPQSPDEQFF. CDR3 nucleotide sequence: TGCGCCACCAGGCCGCAGTCTCCAGATGAGCAGTTCTTC.

The chain joins TRBV11-3 to TRBJ2-5; the D gene is possibly TRBD2 (5 bases). V was trimmed by 0 bases and J by 5 bases, leaving 16 bases between them. The germline gives CDR1 SGHNT, CDR2 YENEEA. The CDR3 runs 16 residues. CDR3 in amino acids: CASSLDDTASWETQYF. CDR3 bases: TGTGCCAGCAGCTTAGATGATACGGCTAGCTGGGAGACCCAGTACTTC.

J is TRBJ1-1 and V is TRBV25-1; tentative D call: TRBD1 (6 bases). The CDR3 sequence is 14 residues long. Between the trimmed V and J ends, which lost 3 bases and 4 bases, there was a span of 12 bases. Germline lookup yields CDR1 MGHDK and CDR2 SYGVNS. The CDR3 loop is CASSDFRGITEAFF. The DNA of the CDR3 is TGTGCCAGCAGTGATTTCAGGGGTATCACTGAAGCTTTCTTT.

The CDR3 nucleotides read TGTGCCAGCAGCTTGGAAGCGATGGGCTACACCTTC. The encoded protein is CASSLEAMGYTF. This chain links TRBV5-4 with TRBJ1-2; D is unresolved. CDR3 length equals 12 residues. V lost 0 bases and J 8 bases, leaving 8 bases between the germline ends. CDR1 is SGHNT and CDR2 is YYREEE in the germline V gene (reference sequence). The full variable domain, in which reference TRBV5-4 and TRBJ1-2 provide the parts outside the CDR3, is ETGVTQSPTHLIKTRGQQVTLRCSSQSGHNTVSWYQQALGQGPQFIFQYYREEENGRGNFPPRFSGLQFPNYSSELNVNALELDDSALYLCASSLEAMGYTFGSGTRLTVV.

The chain has TRBV9 and TRBJ1-2, with 9 bases lining up with TRBD1. CDR1 and CDR2 (germline): SGDLS, YYNGEE. V shed 3 bases and J 2 bases; nucleotides not matched to a gene: 5. This CDR3 region has 15 residues. For the CDR3, the DNA is TGTGCCAGCAGCGACGGACAGGGGCTCAACTATGGCTACACCTTC. Protein product: CASSDGQGLNYGYTF.

In DNA form, the CDR3 reads TGTGCCTGGAGTCCCCTGGGGGAGGACTATGAAAAACTGTTTTTT. Encoded protein: CAWSPLGEDYEKLFF. The V gene is TRBV30, the J gene TRBJ1-4; possibly TRBD1 for D (5 bases). Germline CDR1 and CDR2: GTSNPN and SVGIG (reference sequence). The V gene lost 2 bases and the J gene lost 6 bases, with 16 bases spanning the gap. This CDR3 is 15 amino acids long. The entire variable domain, with the rest obtained from reference TRBV30 and TRBJ1-4, is as follows: SQTIHQWPATLVQPVGSPLSLECTVEGTSNPNLYWYRQAAGRGLQLLFYSVGIGQISSEVPQNLSASRPQDRQFILSSKKLLLSDSGFYLCAWSPLGEDYEKLFFGSGTQLSVL.

The rearrangement links TRBV27 to TRBJ1-1; D remains unclear. Per the germline V gene, CDR1 is MNHEY and CDR2 is SMNVEV (reference sequence). The CDR3 is 13 residues long. V was shortened by 7 bases and J by 0 bases, with 9 bases between the two germline ends. CDR3 in amino acids: CASNVGVNTEAFF. DNA of the CDR3: TGTGCCAGCAATGTGGGCGTGAACACTGAAGCTTTCTTT.

Here the CDR3 DNA reads TGTGCCAGCAGCGCCGGACTAGCGGGGGGTGGTGAGCAGTTCTTC. Its translation: CASSAGLAGGGEQFF. The chain uses TRBV7-2 and TRBJ2-1, with 14 bases fitting TRBD2. Germline V gives CDR1 SGHTA, CDR2 FQGNSA. The CDR3 spans 15 residues. The trim removed 5 bases at V and 9 bases at J, leaving 6 bases unmatched.

The chain recombines TRBV9 with TRBJ1-2, with D tentatively TRBD1 (5 bases). The germline gives CDR1 SGDLS, CDR2 YYNGEE. Between the trimmed V and J ends, which lost 1 base and 5 bases, there was a span of 12 bases. The CDR3 spans 14 residues. The chain's CDR3 is CASSVQGAGYGYTF. As DNA, the CDR3 is TGTGCCAGCAGCGTACAAGGGGCAGGGTATGGCTACACCTTC.

This chain connects TRBV5-8 to TRBJ2-7; D remains ambiguous. This CDR3 contains 13 residues. Trimming took 7 bases from V and 7 from J, leaving 18 bases between them. The germline gives CDR1 SGHTS, CDR2 YDEGEE. The CDR3 loop reads CASPAVWSVEQYF. CDR3 coding DNA: TGTGCCAGCCCTGCGGTATGGTCAGTGGAGCAGTACTTC.

The rearrangement links TRBV5-6 to TRBJ2-7; 9 nucleotides agree with TRBD1. Germline V gene lookup returns CDR1 SGHDT and CDR2 YYEEEE. The CDR3 runs to 16 residues. Losses at the gene ends were 1 base for V and 4 bases for J; bases not matched to a gene: 9. The CDR3 DNA reads TGTGCCAGCAGCTTGATGGGACAGGGTATAAGGTACGAGCAGTACTTC. It yields the protein CASSLMGQGIRYEQYF.

The genes are TRBV4-1 and TRBJ1-2; 9 bases fit TRBD1. The CDR3 extends over 16 amino acids. The V and J ends lost 3 bases and 0 bases, in that order; junction bases with no gene match: 5. Germline assignment: CDR1 MGHRA and CDR2 YSYEKL. The CDR3 is CASSQGTGLANYGYTF. Written as DNA, the CDR3 is TGCGCCAGCAGCCAGGGGACAGGGTTAGCTAACTATGGCTACACCTTC.

This chain uses TRBV9 with TRBJ2-5; TRBD2 agrees at 7 bases. The CDR3 covers 15 residues. Trimming removed 0 bases from V and 2 bases from J; junction bases left unmatched: 4. Germline V gene sequence: CDR1 SGDLS, CDR2 YYNGEE. CDR3 in amino acids: CASSVGGGPQETQYF. The CDR3 region has the DNA TGTGCCAGCAGCGTAGGCGGGGGTCCACAAGAGACCCAGTACTTC. The full variable domain, with the rest looked up from reference TRBV9 and TRBJ2-5, is DSGVTQTPKHLITATGQRVTLRCSPRSGDLSVYWYQQSLDQGLQFLIQYYNGEERAKGNILERFSAQQFPDLHSELNLSSLELGDSALYFCASSVGGGPQETQYFGPGTRLLVL.

This clone was observed a handful of times. This chain joins TRBV5-1 and TRBJ2-6, with TRBD1 matching over 10 bases. The V segment lost 0 bases and the J segment 17 bases; nucleotides outside the gene matches: 5. The CDR3 has 13 amino acids. In germline, CDR1 is SGHRS, CDR2 YFSETQ. In nucleotides, the CDR3 is TGCGCCAGCAGCTTGGGGGACAGGGGAGAGGTGACTTTC. This gives the protein CASSLGDRGEVTF.

CDR3 sequence reads: CASSFLAGLNQPQHF. The DNA for the CDR3 is TGTGCCAGCAGCTTTTTGGCGGGACTAAATCAGCCCCAGCATTTT. The V and J genes are TRBV7-6 and TRBJ1-5, with TRBD1 as a possible D gene (5 bases). V dropped 3 bases and J dropped 4 bases, with 13 bases sitting between them. Germline CDR1 SGHVS, CDR2 FNYEAQ. The CDR3 is 15 residues long.

The chain couples TRBV6-1 to TRBJ1-5, with D unclear. The CDR3 sequence is 15 residues long. Trimming cost V 2 bases and J 0 bases, with 8 bases left between them. Germline CDR1 is MNHNS and CDR2 is SASEGT. DNA for the CDR3: TGTGCCAGCAGTGAATTCAGTTATAGCAATCAGCCCCAGCATTTT. It translates to CASSEFSYSNQPQHF.

V and J are TRBV6-5 and TRBJ1-2; D is unclear. V dropped 8 bases and J dropped 2 bases, with 15 bases sitting between them. This CDR3 has 14 amino acids. Per the germline V gene, CDR1 is MNHEY and CDR2 is SVGAGI. The CDR3 nucleotides are TGTGCCAGCTCTCCCAGTCCTTCAAACTATGGCTACACCTTC. It encodes CASSPSPSNYGYTF.

V usage is TRBV11-1 and J usage is TRBJ2-4, with D tentatively TRBD2 (5 bases). V lost 3 bases to trimming and J lost 0 bases, with 12 bases between them. The CDR3 contains 16 residues. Germline assignment: CDR1 SGHAT and CDR2 FQDESV (reference sequence). The CDR3 region is CASSFGGALAKNIQYF. The CDR3 nucleotides read TGTGCCAGCAGCTTTGGAGGTGCGCTAGCCAAAAACATTCAGTACTTC.

The chain links TRBV10-3 to TRBJ2-2, with no clear D. Germline loops: CDR1 ENHRY, CDR2 SYGVKD. CDR3 length: 16 amino acids. V was trimmed by 3 bases and J by 8 bases, leaving 19 bases between them. As DNA, the CDR3 is TGTGCCATCAGTGACTCAACCCGACTTGTTAGGGGGGAGCTGTTTTTT. This codes for CAISDSTRLVRGELFF.

The chain links TRBV9 to TRBJ2-4; D remains ambiguous. V shed 3 bases and J shed 7 bases, with 14 bases lying between them. Germline values: CDR1 SGDLS, CDR2 YYNGEE. There are 14 residues in the CDR3. CDR3 sequence: CASSAPLGPNIQYF. Written as DNA, the CDR3 is TGTGCCAGCAGCGCTCCGCTTGGGCCGAACATTCAGTACTTC.

This clone was found once. The V gene is TRBV5-8, the J gene TRBJ1-1; no reliable D call. The V end lost 4 bases, the J end lost 1 base, and 11 bases lay between the germline ends. This CDR3 has 14 residues. Germline loops: CDR1 SGHTS, CDR2 YDEGEE. For the CDR3, the DNA is TGTGCCAGCAGCCCCCGCTATTGGAACACTGAAGCTTTCTTT. As protein: CASSPRYWNTEAFF. Filled out from reference TRBV5-8 and TRBJ1-1, the complete variable domain reads EAGVTQSPTHLIKTRGQQATLRCSPISGHTSVYWYQQALGLGLQFLLWYDEGEERNRGNFPPRFSGRQFPNYSSELNVNALELEDSALYLCASSPRYWNTEAFFGQGTRLTVV.